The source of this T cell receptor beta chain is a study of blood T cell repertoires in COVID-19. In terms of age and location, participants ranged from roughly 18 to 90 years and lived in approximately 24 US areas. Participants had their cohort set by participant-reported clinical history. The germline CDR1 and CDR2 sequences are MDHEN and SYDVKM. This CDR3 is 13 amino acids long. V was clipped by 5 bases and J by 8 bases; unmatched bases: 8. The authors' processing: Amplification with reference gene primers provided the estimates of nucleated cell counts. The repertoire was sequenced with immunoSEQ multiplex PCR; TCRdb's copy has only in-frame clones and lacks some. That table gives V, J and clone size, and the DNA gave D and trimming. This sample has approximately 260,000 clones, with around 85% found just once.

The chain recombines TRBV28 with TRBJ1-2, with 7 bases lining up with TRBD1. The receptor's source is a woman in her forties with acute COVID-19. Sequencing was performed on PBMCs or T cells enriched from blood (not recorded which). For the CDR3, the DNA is TGTGCCAGCAGTAAAAAAACAGGGGTGGGCTACACCTTC. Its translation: CASSKKTGVGYTF.